Listed below are T cell receptor beta chains from one sample, sequenced in a study of blood T cell repertoires in COVID-19. TCRdb's table, derived via immunoSEQ multiplex PCR, lists solely in-frame clones and lacks some. The table records about 48,000 clones, 90% of them present only once. Sequencing was carried out using peripheral blood. These receptors all stem from a man between 65 and 85 years old with acute or convalescent COVID-19. Both conserved end residues are part of each CDR3. Clone size is shown for a subset of rows, as once, few, many or a class of expanded clone.

few	TRBJ1-3	TRBV5-1	CAVHRAGNTIYF
NA	TRBJ1-2	TRBV5-8	CASSLTGVYGYTF
NA	TRBJ1-5	TRBV28	CATLGQVNNQPQHF
NA	TRBJ1-2	TRBV12-2	CASRDDRGNYGYTF
NA	TRBJ2-7	TRBV4-1	CASSHGQGEYEQYF
NA	TRBJ1-5	TRBV9	CASSVGQNSNQPQHF
NA	TRBJ2-1	TRBV29-1	CSVTHGLARNEQFF
NA	TRBJ1-2	TRBV29-1	CSVDFKAGGFLNGYTF
NA	TRBJ1-5	TRBV19	CASSITTGGLQPQHF
NA	TRBJ1-2	TRBV6-5	CASSLDPTRGYGYTF
NA	TRBJ2-4	TRBV21-1	CASSRTSGDKNIQYF
NA	TRBJ2-3	TRBV4-3	CASSPVGGTADTQYF
NA	TRBJ2-3	TRBV11-3	CASSLGGVNTDTQYF
NA	TRBJ1-3	TRBV9	CASSVAPGQDRGPKSGNTIYF
NA	TRBJ2-5	TRBV13	CASSLQRGGRETQYF
NA	TRBJ1-5	TRBV18	CASSPGSNQPQHF
NA	TRBJ1-2	TRBV5-4	CASSLSRFYGYTF
once	TRBJ1-3	TRBV7-2	CASSPARAVGNTIYF
NA	TRBJ2-1	TRBV7-6	CASSPQGGGASHEQFF
NA	TRBJ2-5	TRBV6-5	CASSYDRAQETQYF